Below are 17 T cell receptor beta chains sequenced from a single sample in a study of T cells in women clearing cervical HPV infection (dated by TCRdb to 2016 to 2019). Library preparation employed the immunoSEQ multiplex PCR assay. Not all clones reach the TCRdb copy of this immuneACCESS table, which keeps in-frame sequences only. Checked studies attribute under half of the gap to unresolved V genes and leave the rest unexplained. The sample's clone listing holds around 33,000 clones. Approximately 3.7% of the sample is in the top ten clones. Sequencing input: blood buffy coat. All receptors derive from a woman aged 18 to 69 with a cervical HPV16 infection that either progressed to CIN3+ or cleared (not recorded which).

Comments on this clone: Coverage ceases 3 residues before the CDR3 finishes, and the germline J gene fills in the end. The gene calls are TRBV7-9 and TRBJ1-4; TRBD1 agrees at 7 bases. The germline V gene encodes CDR1 SEHNR and CDR2 FQNEAQ (reference sequence). This CDR3 has 14 amino acids. Trimming took 5 bases from V and 4 from J; bases not matched to a gene: 4. The CDR3 loop is CASSPRDSNEKLFF. Partial CDR3 DNA: TGTGCCAGCAGCCCCCGGGACAGTAATGAAAAA. The full variable domain, completed using reference TRBV7-9 and TRBJ1-4, is DTGVSQNPRHKITKRGQNVTFRCDPISEHNRLYWYRQTLGQGPEFLTYFQNEAQLEKSRLLSDRFSAERPKGSFSTLEIQRTEQGDSAMYLCASSPRDSNEKLFFGSGTQLSVL.

Regarding this clone: The read gets to within 3 residues of the CDR3 end, and the germline J gene fills in the rest. The chain recombines TRBV10-3 with TRBJ1-2; a possible D gene is TRBD1 (6 bases). Germline V lookup: CDR1 ENHRY, CDR2 SYGVKD. This CDR3 spans 12 amino acids. V shed 8 bases and J shed 1 base, with 8 bases lying between them. The covered CDR3 bases are TGTGCCATCCGGACAGATAACTATGGC. This codes for CAIRTDNYG. The full CDR3 reads CAIRTDNYGYTF.

As concerns this clone: The read ends 3 residues early relative to the CDR3; the germline J gene fills the gap. This sequence joins TRBV20-1 and TRBJ1-5, with D uncertain. Germline V lookup: CDR1 DFQATT, CDR2 SNEGSKA (reference sequence). The CDR3 consists of 12 residues. V lost 3 bases and J 5 bases, leaving 8 bases between the germline ends. The CDR3 here is CSASRTYQPQHF. Partial CDR3 DNA: TGCAGTGCTAGTCGAACATATCAGCCC.

About this clone itself: The DNA ends 3 residues before the CDR3 does, and the rest of the CDR3 is filled in from the germline J gene. The genes are TRBV30 and TRBJ1-2; 9 positions agree with TRBD1. The CDR3 is 15 residues long. Germline V gives CDR1 GTSNPN, CDR2 SVGIG (reference sequence). V trimming: 1 base; J trimming: 5 bases; junction bases outside the gene matches: 8. CDR3 DNA (partial): TGTGCCTGGAGTGAGGGAGGACAGGGGCCTTATGGC. This encodes CAWSEGGQGPYG. The CDR3 in its entirety is CAWSEGGQGPYGYTF.

As for this clone: The read terminates 3 residues before the CDR3 end, so the remaining end is supplied by the germline J gene. The chain carries TRBV11-2 and TRBJ2-7; D gene uncertain. The CDR3 totals 12 residues. V was clipped by 4 bases and J by 3 bases, with 7 bases between them. In germline, CDR1 is SGHAT, CDR2 FQNNGV. Partial CDR3 DNA: TGTGCCAGCAGCTATACTGGCTACGAG. Amino acids: CASSYTGYE. The complete CDR3 reads CASSYTGYEQYF. The whole variable domain, remainder taken from reference TRBV11-2 and TRBJ2-7, is EAGVAQSPRYKIIEKRQSVAFWCNPISGHATLYWYQQILGQGPKLLIQFQNNGVVDDSQLPKDRFSAERLKGVDSTLKIQPAKLEDSAVYLCASSYTGYEQYFGPGTRLTVT.

As concerns this clone: The read terminates 3 residues before the CDR3 end, so the remaining end is supplied by the germline J gene. J is TRBJ1-1 and V is TRBV5-1; perhaps TRBD1 as D (5 bases). Germline CDR1 reads SGHRS; CDR2 reads YFSETQ. Trimming removed 2 bases from V and 1 base from J, with 6 bases in between. The CDR3 has 13 residues. CDR3 in amino acids: CASSLTGNTEAFF. The covered CDR3 bases are TGCGCCAGCAGCTTAACAGGGAACACTGAA.

In regard to this clone: The CDR3 end lies 3 residues beyond the end of the read and is filled in from the germline J gene. V is TRBV19 and J is TRBJ1-6; TRBD1 agrees at 11 bases. The CDR3 runs to 15 residues. V shed 4 bases and J 7 bases; nucleotides not matched to a gene: 3. CDR1 and CDR2 from the germline V gene are LNHDA and SQIVND (reference sequence). The sequenced CDR3 bases are TGTGCCAGTAGTACCTGGGACAGGGGGAATTCACCC. The encoded protein is CASSTWDRGNSP. The complete CDR3 protein is CASSTWDRGNSPLHF. Full variable domain (outside the CDR3, taken from reference TRBV19 and TRBJ1-6): DGGITQSPKYLFRKEGQNVTLSCEQNLNHDAMYWYRQDPGQGLRLIYYSQIVNDFQKGDIAEGYSVSREKKESFPLTVTSAQKNPTAFYLCASSTWDRGNSPLHFGNGTRLTVT.

In terms of frequency, this clone is medium-sized. The missing CDR3 end, 3 residues past where the read stops, is filled in from the germline J gene. The chain recombines TRBV20-1 with TRBJ2-7, with D possibly TRBD2 on 6 matching bases. The CDR3 is made up of 11 amino acids. The germline V and J ends were trimmed by 7 bases and 6 bases, with 13 bases remaining between them. Germline loops: CDR1 DFQATT, CDR2 SNEGSKA (reference sequence). The CDR3 reads CSGGTPLEQYF. CDR3 bases read: TGCAGTGGTGGGACTCCTCTCGAG.

Notes on this clone: Read sequence stops 3 residues before the CDR3 end, and the germline J gene provides the missing end. The rearrangement uses TRBV11-2 and TRBJ1-6, with 8 nucleotides matching TRBD1. The CDR3 covers 14 residues. Germline CDR1 is SGHAT and CDR2 is FQNNGV. Germline trimming cut 5 bases from V and 10 bases from J; bases unmatched to any gene: 7. Incomplete CDR3 DNA: TGTGCCAGCAGCATACGGACAGGGAGATCACCC. The encoded protein is CASSIRTGRSP. The whole CDR3 protein reads CASSIRTGRSPLHF.

Points on this clone: Read coverage stops 3 residues before the CDR3 terminus; the germline J gene supplies the remainder. The rearrangement links TRBV20-1 to TRBJ2-1; 8 nucleotides align to TRBD1. Trimming at V came to 8 bases and at J to 6 bases, leaving 9 bases not matched to a gene. The CDR3 runs to 13 residues. Per germline, CDR1 DFQATT and CDR2 SNEGSKA (reference sequence). CDR3 bases read: TGCAGTCCAAAAGACAGGGGCGGCAATGAG. Translated, it gives CSPKDRGGNE. The whole CDR3 region reads CSPKDRGGNEQFF.

Turning to this clone: The sequenced fragment ends 3 residues before the CDR3 boundary, so the rest is inferred from the germline J gene. J is TRBJ2-4 and V is TRBV19; 7 bases are shared with TRBD1. Germline values: CDR1 LNHDA, CDR2 SQIVND (reference sequence). J lost 9 bases, V lost 3 bases, and 11 bases had no gene match. The CDR3 covers 15 residues. The CDR3 DNA, read in part, is TGTGCCAGTAGTATTGAGACCGGTCACAGGGGCATT. This sequence encodes CASSIETGHRGI. The entire CDR3 reads CASSIETGHRGIQYF. The variable domain in full, completed from reference TRBV19 and TRBJ2-4, reads DGGITQSPKYLFRKEGQNVTLSCEQNLNHDAMYWYRQDPGQGLRLIYYSQIVNDFQKGDIAEGYSVSREKKESFPLTVTSAQKNPTAFYLCASSIETGHRGIQYFGAGTRLSVL.

Points on this clone: With the read ending 3 residues before the CDR3 end, the germline J gene is used to fill in that end. The rearrangement uses TRBV19 and TRBJ1-5; D perhaps matches TRBD1 (5 bases). The CDR3 is 14 amino acids. Germline CDR1 is LNHDA and CDR2 is SQIVND (reference sequence). The ends were cut back, 6 bases at V and 7 bases at J, with 16 bases in the middle. The CDR3 is CASSLQRGGQPQHF. The covered CDR3 bases are TGTGCCAGTAGCCTCCAAAGGGGTGGGCAGCCC.

As regards this clone: The read is 3 residues too short to cover the CDR3 end, so that end is filled in from the germline J gene. The chain has TRBV6-1 and TRBJ2-2; D gene ambiguous. Germline CDR1 and CDR2: MNHNS and SASEGT. The germline V and J ends were trimmed by 0 bases and 8 bases, with 7 bases remaining between them. The CDR3 length is 13 residues. CDR3 sequence: CASSEATRGELFF. The part of the CDR3 DNA that was read is TGTGCCAGCAGTGAAGCAACGAGGGGGGAG.

On this clone: The CDR3 end falls 3 residues outside the read, so it is completed with the germline J gene. The chain links TRBV19 to TRBJ1-5, with D tentatively TRBD1 (5 bases). Between the trimmed V and J ends, which lost 7 bases and 7 bases, there was a span of 17 bases. Germline CDR1 reads LNHDA; CDR2 reads SQIVND (reference sequence). CDR3 size: 14 residues. CDR3 bases read: TGTGCCAGTACCCACGGGAGGGGCAGGCAGCCC. Translation: CASTHGRGRQP. The full CDR3 sequence reads CASTHGRGRQPQHF.

Worth noting for this clone: Sequencing ends 3 residues short of the CDR3 end; the germline J gene provides the rest. The chain links TRBV2 to TRBJ1-2; D perhaps matches TRBD1 (5 bases). The CDR3 has 13 residues. Germline V gene lookup returns CDR1 SNHLY and CDR2 FYNNEI. CDR3 DNA (partial): TGTGCCAGCAGACGACTAGCGGGGGAAGAC. Residues: CASRRLAGED. The entire CDR3 is CASRRLAGEDYTF. Full variable domain (rest looked up from reference TRBV2 and TRBJ1-2): EPEVTQTPSHQVTQMGQEVILRCVPISNHLYFYWYRQILGQKVEFLVSFYNNEISEKSEIFDDQFSVERPDGSNFTLKIRSTKLEDSAMYFCASRRLAGEDYTFGSGTRLTVV.

With regard to this clone: The missing CDR3 end, 3 residues past where the read stops, is filled in from the germline J gene. The chain uses TRBV20-1 and TRBJ2-7; 7 nucleotides agree with TRBD2. Germline V gives CDR1 DFQATT, CDR2 SNEGSKA (reference sequence). Unmatched junction bases numbered 7, after V lost 2 bases and J lost 3 bases. This CDR3 contains 14 residues. The CDR3 loop is CSARRREFFYEQYF. The DNA read from the CDR3 is TGCAGTGCTAGACGGCGGGAGTTTTTCTACGAG.

The chain's CDR3 is CASKNRQGNTGELFF. Partial CDR3 DNA: TGTGCCAGTAAGAACCGACAGGGTAACACCGGGGAG. This rearrangement joins TRBV19 to TRBJ2-2; TRBD1 matches at 7 bases. The read comes to an end 3 residues before the CDR3 does, leaving the germline J gene to fill in the end. The V and J ends lost 7 bases and 2 bases, in that order; junction bases with no gene match: 7. Germline CDR1 is LNHDA and CDR2 is SQIVND (reference sequence). This CDR3 contains 15 residues.